Listed below are T cell receptor beta chains from one sample, sequenced in a study of blood T cell repertoires in COVID-19. Clones were sequenced by immunoSEQ multiplex PCR, and TCRdb holds only the in-frame ones, with some missing. This table has fewer than 250,000 clones, 70% to 90% appearing once. Sequencing was carried out using peripheral blood. The receptor source for this set is a man aged 50 or older with COVID-19, enrolled during active disease. CDR3s include the opening cysteine and the closing phenylalanine or tryptophan. The D gene is left open where the match is weak. Not every row has a clone size; where given, it reads once, few, many or a size class.

j_call d_call v_call clone_size cdr3_length cdr3_aa cdr3_nt
TRBJ1-3 - TRBV5-1 - 13 CASSANSGNTIYF TGCGCCAGCAGCGCTAACTCTGGAAACACCATATATTTT
TRBJ2-3 TRBD2 TRBV15 - 18 CATSRGVLAGEDADTQYF TGTGCCACCAGCAGGGGAGTACTAGCGGGGGAGGACGCAGATACGCAGTATTTT
TRBJ2-1 TRBD2 TRBV19 - 18 CAISREGLSSGGDNEQFF TGTGCCATTAGCAGGGAGGGTCTTAGTAGCGGGGGGGACAATGAGCAGTTCTTC
TRBJ1-2 - TRBV7-9 - 12 CASLRGINGYTF TGTGCCAGCCTCCGGGGTATCAATGGCTACACCTTC
TRBJ1-6 - TRBV19 few 13 CASSYLRGSPLHF TGTGCCAGTAGTTACCTAAGAGGTTCACCCCTCCACTTT
TRBJ2-7 - TRBV18 - 14 CASSLQGLPYEQYF TGTGCCAGCTCATTACAGGGTTTGCCCTACGAGCAGTACTTC
TRBJ1-4 - TRBV5-8 - 15 CASSFMSGGNEKLFF TGTGCCAGCAGCTTCATGTCGGGGGGCAACGAAAAACTGTTTTTT
TRBJ1-4 TRBD1 TRBV5-1 - 14 CASSSGQGGEKLFF TGCGCCAGCAGCTCCGGACAGGGTGGTGAAAAACTGTTTTTT
TRBJ1-4 TRBD1 TRBV7-9 - 15 CASSGGTGFNEKLFF TGTGCCAGCAGCGGGGGGACAGGCTTTAATGAAAAACTGTTTTTT
TRBJ1-6 - TRBV30 few 14 CAWSGQGSNSPLHF TGTGCCTGGAGTGGGCAGGGATCTAATTCACCCCTCCACTTT
TRBJ1-6 - TRBV19 once 16 CASSILAGRGASPLHF TGTGCCAGTAGTATCCTGGCGGGCAGGGGCGCTTCACCCCTCCACTTT
TRBJ2-3 TRBD2 TRBV7-3 - 16 CASSSRLAGGPDTQYF TGTGCCAGCAGCTCTAGACTAGCGGGGGGGCCAGATACGCAGTATTTT
TRBJ1-1 - TRBV19 - 15 CASSIDPGENTEAFF TGTGCCAGTAGTATAGATCCCGGGGAGAACACTGAAGCTTTCTTT
TRBJ1-6 TRBD1 TRBV6-1 - 15 CASSEGDRVNSPLHF TGTGCCAGCAGTGAAGGTGACAGGGTTAATTCACCCCTCCACTTT
TRBJ2-7 - TRBV28 - 16 CASSWDIGNPSYEQYF TGTGCCAGCAGCTGGGACATAGGGAATCCCTCCTACGAGCAGTACTTC
TRBJ1-5 TRBD1 TRBV6-2/TRBV6-3 - 15 CASSFRGQGWQPQHF TGTGCCAGCAGTTTCAGAGGACAGGGATGGCAGCCCCAGCATTTT
TRBJ1-4 - TRBV6-1 - 18 CASSGGPESRFLNEKLFF TGTGCCAGCAGTGGGGGCCCGGAAAGCCGGTTTCTTAATGAAAAACTGTTTTTT
TRBJ1-5 - TRBV28 - 12 CASSLLSQPQHF TGTGCCAGCAGTTTATTGAGTCAGCCCCAGCATTTT
TRBJ2-6 - TRBV15 many 16 CATSRDFSSGANVLTF TGTGCCACCAGCAGAGATTTTTCGTCTGGGGCCAACGTCCTGACTTTC
TRBJ2-5 TRBD2 TRBV3-1/TRBV3-2 - 16 CASRTSGGGRWETQYF TGTGCCAGCCGAACCTCCGGCGGCGGGAGATGGGAGACCCAGTACTTC
TRBJ1-5 - TRBV6-5 - 14 CASSLRGSNQPQHF TGTGCCAGCAGTCTCCGGGGTAGCAATCAGCCCCAGCATTTT
TRBJ2-7 TRBD1 TRBV14 - 13 CASSQVNRGEQYF TGTGCCAGCAGCCAAGTTAACAGGGGTGAGCAGTACTTC
TRBJ1-6 TRBD1 TRBV6-2/TRBV6-3 - 16 CASSAQGVKLNSPLHF TGTGCCAGCAGTGCCCAGGGGGTTAAGCTTAATTCACCCCTCCACTTT
TRBJ1-5 TRBD1 TRBV6-5 - 14 CASRGTGSGQPQHF TGTGCCAGCAGGGGGACAGGGTCGGGTCAGCCCCAGCATTTT
TRBJ1-6 - TRBV3-1/TRBV3-2 - 14 CASSQGVDSSPLHF TGTGCCAGCAGCCAAGGCGTGGACAGTTCACCCCTCCACTTT
TRBJ1-5 TRBD1 TRBV25-1 once 15 CASSETGGSNQPQHF TGTGCCAGCAGTGAGACAGGGGGTAGCAATCAGCCCCAGCATTTT
TRBJ1-1 - TRBV27 once 13 CASRVAANTEAFF TGTGCCAGCAGGGTAGCGGCGAACACTGAAGCTTTCTTT
TRBJ2-7 - TRBV18 - 14 CASSPGLISYEQYF TGTGCCAGCTCTCCGGGACTGATCTCCTACGAGCAGTACTTC
TRBJ1-2 - TRBV12-5 - 15 CASGFPQERNYGYTF TGTGCTAGTGGTTTCCCACAAGAGAGGAACTATGGCTACACCTTC
TRBJ1-2 - TRBV21-1 - 15 CASTSGQDSFYGYTF TGTGCCAGCACCTCAGGCCAGGACTCGTTCTATGGCTACACCTTC
TRBJ2-5 TRBD2 TRBV7-2 - 15 CASSALAANQETQYF TGTGCCAGCAGCGCTCTAGCGGCAAACCAAGAGACCCAGTACTTC
TRBJ1-2 TRBD1 TRBV10-2 - 13 CASTRQGDYGYTF TGCGCCAGCACCAGACAGGGAGACTATGGCTACACCTTC
TRBJ2-1 - TRBV28 - 17 CASSFRGGGSSYNEQFF TGTGCCAGCAGTTTTCGGGGAGGGGGAAGCTCCTACAATGAGCAGTTCTTC
TRBJ2-1 TRBD2 TRBV24-1 - 16 CATSDPTSGSYNEQFF TGTGCCACCAGTGATCCGACTAGCGGGAGCTACAATGAGCAGTTCTTC
TRBJ2-1 - TRBV27 - 11 CASSQYNEQFF TGTGCCAGCAGTCAATACAATGAGCAGTTCTTC
TRBJ1-4 TRBD1 TRBV3-1/TRBV3-2 - 15 CASSLLGQGSEKLFF TGTGCCAGCAGCCTCCTAGGACAGGGGAGTGAAAAACTGTTTTTT
TRBJ2-2 TRBD1 TRBV18 - 16 CASSAVGTENTGELFF TGTGCCAGCTCAGCCGTGGGGACAGAAAACACCGGGGAGCTGTTTTTT
TRBJ2-3 - TRBV18 - 12 CASSPLADTQYF TGTGCCAGCTCACCCCTCGCAGATACGCAGTATTTT
TRBJ2-5 - TRBV10-2 - 14 CASSEGAVQETQYF TGCGCCAGCAGTGAGGGGGCGGTACAAGAGACCCAGTACTTC
TRBJ2-7 - TRBV27 - 14 CASSLSGALGEQYF TGTGCCAGCAGTTTATCGGGGGCCTTGGGGGAGCAGTACTTC
TRBJ2-3 - TRBV7-9 - 17 CASSQESGLEGTDTQYF TGTGCCAGCAGTCAAGAATCCGGGCTGGAGGGGACAGATACGCAGTATTTT
TRBJ1-1 - TRBV19 - 14 CASAGRQAGPEAFF TGTGCCAGTGCCGGTAGACAGGCGGGTCCTGAAGCTTTCTTT
TRBJ2-7 - TRBV7-9 - 14 CASSLVGVTYEQYF TGTGCCAGCAGCCTAGTAGGGGTTACCTACGAGCAGTACTTC
TRBJ2-1 TRBD2 TRBV7-3 - 13 CASSSAGGPVKFF TGTGCCAGCAGCTCCGCGGGAGGACCGGTGAAATTCTTC
TRBJ2-1 TRBD2 TRBV3-1/TRBV3-2 - 15 CASSQSSGRGNEQFF TGTGCCAGCAGCCAAAGTAGCGGGAGAGGCAATGAGCAGTTCTTC
TRBJ1-5 - TRBV2 few 13 CASSAGVHQPQHF TGTGCCAGCAGTGCAGGGGTACATCAGCCCCAGCATTTT
TRBJ2-7 TRBD1 TRBV28 once 15 CASSAEDRSSYEQYF TGTGCCAGCAGCGCTGAGGACAGGAGCTCCTACGAGCAGTACTTC
TRBJ1-2 - TRBV27 - 13 CASSGWGVYGYTF TGTGCCAGCAGTGGGTGGGGGGTCTATGGCTACACCTTC
TRBJ1-2 TRBD1 TRBV7-2 - 14 CASSGLQGARGYTF TGTGCCAGCAGCGGACTCCAGGGGGCGCGAGGCTACACCTTC
TRBJ2-1 TRBD2 TRBV15 - 14 CATGQPGGYGEQFF TGTGCCACCGGCCAGCCGGGAGGCTATGGTGAGCAGTTCTTC